One and the same sample provided the 8 T cell receptor beta chains below, sequenced in a study of response to subunit inactivated influenza vaccine. Each CDR3 protein gets one entry after TCRdb re-called the RT-PCR reads with MiXCR. In the table there are fewer than 750,000 distinct CDR3 sequences, 13% to 15% of which are singletons. The specimen was PBMCs from blood, collected about 12 days after vaccination. These receptors originate from a man between 45 and 60 years old who received an inactivated influenza vaccine.

This clonotype was detected a few times. The V and J genes are TRBV9 and TRBJ2-3; the D is unclear. Germline loops: CDR1 SGDLS, CDR2 YYNGEE. The ends were cut back, 4 bases at V and 5 bases at J, with 8 bases in the middle. The CDR3 length is 12 residues. Written as DNA, the CDR3 is TGTGCCAGCAGCCAGCCGTTAGATACGCAGTATTTT. Translating it yields CASSQPLDTQYF.

Only a few counts were recorded for this clonotype. The gene calls are TRBV20-1 and TRBJ1-5; possible D gene TRBD1, 6 bases. Per germline, CDR1 DFQATT and CDR2 SNEGSKA (reference sequence). V was shortened by 2 bases and J by 4 bases, with 9 bases between the two germline ends. The CDR3 covers 13 residues. This chain's CDR3 is CSARQGPNQPQHF. The CDR3 DNA reads as TGCAGTGCTAGACAGGGGCCTAATCAGCCCCAGCATTTT.

This clonotype occurred a few times. This chain connects TRBV5-1 to TRBJ1-1; the D gene is possibly TRBD1 (6 bases). The CDR3 contains 15 residues. V lost 3 bases to trimming and J lost 1 base, with 13 bases between them. Germline loops: CDR1 SGHRS, CDR2 YFSETQ. DNA for the CDR3: TGCGCCAGCAGCTCACAGGGAATCGGGAACACTGAAGCTTTCTTT. Translating gives CASSSQGIGNTEAFF.

V and J are TRBV6-2 or TRBV6-3 and TRBJ2-1, with unresolved D. Trimming shortened V by 1 base and J by 9 bases, and 13 bases separated the two germline ends. CDR1 is MNHEY, CDR2 SVGEGT, per germline. The CDR3 sequence is 14 residues long. The CDR3 nucleotides are TGTGCCAGCAGTTACTTGTTGGTGTGGGGTGAGCAGTTCTTC. Its translation is CASSYLLVWGEQFF.

This clonotype was counted only a few times. This chain connects TRBV12-3 or TRBV12-4 to TRBJ2-1; 10 nucleotides line up with TRBD1. V shed 7 bases and J 15 bases; nucleotides not matched to a gene: 21. The CDR3 is 16 residues long. Here the CDR3 DNA reads TGTGCCAGCACGCCCCACAAATCCCGGGACAGGGGTTTGCGGTTCTTC. Protein product: CASTPHKSRDRGLRFF.

This clonotype showed up many times. The chain recombines TRBV12-3 or TRBV12-4 with TRBJ2-3; possibly TRBD1 or TRBD2 for D (6 bases each). Trimming stripped 3 bases from V and 5 bases from J, with 18 bases between. This CDR3 has 16 amino acids. The DNA of the CDR3 is TGTGCCAGCAGTTTGGAATCGTGGGGGGCTAAAGATACGCAGTATTTT. It is translated as CASSLESWGAKDTQYF.

This clonotype came up a few times. The CDR3 here is CSAKAQGVYEQYF. The DNA of the CDR3 is TGCAGTGCCAAAGCACAGGGAGTCTACGAGCAGTACTTC. The chain employs TRBV20-1 and TRBJ2-7; a possible D gene is TRBD1 (6 bases). This CDR3 has 13 residues. From germline, CDR1 is DFQATT and CDR2 SNEGSKA (reference sequence). The V end lost 6 bases, the J end lost 3 bases, and 15 bases lay between the germline ends.

This clonotype showed up just a few times. V gene TRBV20-1 combines with J gene TRBJ2-7; D is ambiguous. The CDR3 is 15 amino acids. Germline-derived CDR1 and CDR2 are DFQATT and SNEGSKA (reference sequence). Here the CDR3 reads CSLVGFVTPTYEQYF. Here the CDR3 DNA reads TGCAGCTTAGTCGGCTTCGTGACTCCAACCTACGAGCAGTACTTC.